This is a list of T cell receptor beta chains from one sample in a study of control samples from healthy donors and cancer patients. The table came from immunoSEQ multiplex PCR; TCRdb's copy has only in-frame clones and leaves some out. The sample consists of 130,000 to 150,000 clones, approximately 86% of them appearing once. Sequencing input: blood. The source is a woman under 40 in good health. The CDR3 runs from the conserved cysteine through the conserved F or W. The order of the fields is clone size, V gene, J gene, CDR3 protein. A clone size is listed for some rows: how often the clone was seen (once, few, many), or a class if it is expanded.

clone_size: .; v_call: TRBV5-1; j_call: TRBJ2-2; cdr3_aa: CASSLNSLNTGELFF
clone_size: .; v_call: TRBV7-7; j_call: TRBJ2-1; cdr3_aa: CASSLEAPTGSSYNEQFF
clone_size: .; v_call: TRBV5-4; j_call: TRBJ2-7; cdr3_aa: CASSLTGSYEQYF
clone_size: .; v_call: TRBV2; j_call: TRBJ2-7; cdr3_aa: CATTMDSSYEQYF
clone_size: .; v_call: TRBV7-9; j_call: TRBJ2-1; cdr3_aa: CASSGLAPTYNEQFF
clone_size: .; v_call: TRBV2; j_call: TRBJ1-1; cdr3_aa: CASTSTGGTEAFF
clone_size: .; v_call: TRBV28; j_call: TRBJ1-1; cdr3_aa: CASSLQRDTEAFF
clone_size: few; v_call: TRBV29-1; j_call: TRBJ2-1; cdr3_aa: CSVDEVGQGAPARYNEQFF
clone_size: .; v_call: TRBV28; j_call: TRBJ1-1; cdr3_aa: CASSLRNQGRTEAFF
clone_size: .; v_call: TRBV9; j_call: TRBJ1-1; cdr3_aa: CASSVDLDRGVNTEAFF
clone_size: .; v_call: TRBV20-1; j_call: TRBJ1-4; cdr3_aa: CSASGETGEKLFF
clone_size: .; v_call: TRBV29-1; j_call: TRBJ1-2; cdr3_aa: CSVVDFYGYTF
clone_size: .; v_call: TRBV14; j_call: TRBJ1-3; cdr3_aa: CASSRFGGSGNTIYF